This T cell receptor (beta chain) was recovered during a study of blood T cell repertoires in COVID-19. As for the study in general: The analysed material was cDNA or gDNA that came from T cells, B-cell-depleted T cells, or PBMCs.

Produced via immunoSEQ multiplex PCR; TCRdb's table is partial and in-frame only. Here the sample spans almost 55,000 clones, around nine tenths being singletons. Germline V gives CDR1 SGHDT, CDR2 YYEEEE. The ends lost 0 bases at V and 5 bases at J; junction bases unmatched: 11. The length of the CDR3 is 18 residues. The chain couples TRBV5-6 to TRBJ2-5, with 12 bases identical to TRBD2. The source material was peripheral blood. This sequence originates from a man in his fifties with active COVID-19. CDR3 residues: CASSLATSTSGGLETQYF. In DNA, the CDR3 is TGTGCCAGCAGCTTGGCCACCTCTACTAGCGGGGGGTTGGAGACCCAGTACTTC.